The clone carrying this TCR beta chain was observed many times. These data come from a study of early T cells in non-severe SARS-CoV-2 infection. Germline V lookup: CDR1 WSHSY, CDR2 SAAADI. Deletions cut 3 bases from V and 4 bases from J, with 9 bases between. The CDR3 runs 13 residues. One entry per CDR3 protein, called by TCRdb with MiXCR from the 5' RACE reads. The sample contains roughly 97,000 distinct CDR3 sequences, 8% to 13% of which appear only once. The input for sequencing was whole blood, taken at baseline. The receptor was isolated from an adult who was a healthcare worker with PCR-confirmed SARS-CoV-2 infection or an uninfected control (not recorded which). This rearrangement joins TRBV10-2 to TRBJ1-2, with D maybe TRBD1 (5 bases). This CDR3 reads CASSDGAVYGYTF. The CDR3 DNA reads as TGCGCCAGCAGTGATGGGGCAGTCTATGGCTACACCTTC.